This TCR beta chain was sequenced during a study of blood T cell repertoires in COVID-19. The CDR3 runs 11 residues. V dropped 5 bases and J dropped 4 bases, with 4 bases sitting between them. From germline, CDR1 is MNHEY and CDR2 SVGAGI. The protocol was immunoSEQ multiplex PCR, while the TCRdb copy is restricted to in-frame clones and leaves out a portion. The sample includes 150,000 to 170,000 clones, roughly 83% of them seen just once. The chain employs TRBV6-5 and TRBJ2-3, with D hard to call. This receptor was taken from a woman aged 55-69 years with acute or convalescent COVID-19. Source material: peripheral blood. The CDR3 reads CASSTSDTQYF. The CDR3 coding sequence is TGTGCCAGCAGTACTTCAGATACGCAGTATTTT.